This T cell receptor (beta chain) comes out of a study of tumor-infiltrating lymphocytes in primary liver carcinoma. For the study at large: Stage T1-T3 N0M0 tumors measured 4.2 to 10 cm at most. Samples produced roughly 3.5 to 7.13 million productive TCRbeta reads, comparable across tissue types.

With respect to this clonotype: Antigen: not known.

Trimming removed 4 bases at V and 4 bases at J, with 14 bases between. Germline V CDR1 and CDR2: SGHKS, YYEKEE (reference sequence). This CDR3 contains 14 residues. Study results and limitations: The samples were not sorted (they were bulk), so CD4+ and CD8+ repertoires were not compared.

Unsorted whole blood yielded blood RNA, and germline DNA was extracted as well. From 500 ng of total RNA, TCR beta-specific cDNA was reverse-transcribed using a constant-region primer. It was through three nested multiplex PCR rounds of slightly modified ARM-PCR that TCR beta libraries arose. In the first two PCR rounds, TRBV1-TRBV30 forward primers were paired with a C-beta reverse primer, and each round lasted roughly 9 cycles. Using its own MiXCR run on the multiplex PCR reads, TCRdb lists one record per CDR3 protein. This sample has approximately 330,000 distinct CDR3 sequences, with approximately 64% found just once.

The clonotype comes from a man aged 35-49 years with primary liver carcinoma and hepatitis B virus infection. Sequenced input: peripheral blood. This rearrangement joins TRBV5-5 to TRBJ1-1; maybe TRBD1 (5 bases). CDR3 sequence: CASSRRGGGTEAFF. CDR3 bases: TGTGCCAGCAGCCGCCGCGGTGGGGGCACTGAAGCTTTCTTT.